The clone carrying this TCR beta chain occurred once. The data stem from a study of T cell changes during pregnancy in multiple sclerosis. Profiled with immunoSEQ multiplex PCR; TCRdb holds only in-frame clones, not every one. The profile shows about 73,000 clones, 90% of them singletons. Sequencing used peripheral blood, obtained after pregnancy. This TCR came from a female donor in good health, enrolled as a control in a pregnancy study.

In nucleotides, the CDR3 is TGCGCCAGCAGTGTTAGGGGGACTAACTATGGCTACACCTTC. Translated: CASSVRGTNYGYTF. V and J are TRBV10-2 and TRBJ1-2; tentatively, D is TRBD1 (6 bases). The CDR3 covers 14 residues. CDR1 WSHSY and CDR2 SAAADI come from the germline V gene. The V end was cut by 4 bases, the J end by 0 bases, with 9 bases between.